The rows below give T cell receptor beta chains drawn from one sample of a study of blood T cell repertoires in COVID-19. Assay: immunoSEQ multiplex PCR; the TCRdb copy retains only in-frame clones and omits some. Among roughly 370,000 clones listed, roughly 89% were seen once. Input material: PBMCs or T cells enriched from blood (not recorded which). These receptors originate from a woman in her fifties or sixties who had recovered from COVID-19. Both conserved end residues are part of each CDR3.

TRBV27	TRBJ1-4	CASSQIRTGYEKLFF
TRBV27	TRBJ2-7	CASSSPLRDRGSEQYF
TRBV28	TRBJ1-5	CASSFWGQVNQPQHF
TRBV7-9	TRBJ2-1	CASSLANRGSFGDEQFF
TRBV4-1	TRBJ1-2	CASSQVWRYGSETNYGYTF
TRBV6-2/TRBV6-3	TRBJ1-2	CASSSDRVYGYTF
TRBV7-2	TRBJ2-2	CASSHQASGGAVGGELFF
TRBV30	TRBJ1-5	CAWSGPRTGRSYSNQPQHF
TRBV7-9	TRBJ2-5	CASSLGLAGSYQETQYF
TRBV4-3	TRBJ2-3	CASSQVVVSGGPLTQYF
TRBV5-1	TRBJ2-2	CASSLARADTGELFF
TRBV20-1	TRBJ1-2	CSAGGAEGYTF
TRBV30	TRBJ1-3	CAWRGQGGNTIYF
TRBV6-5	TRBJ1-1	CASSRTGTEAFF
TRBV19	TRBJ1-4	CASSRRQGNEKLFF
TRBV4-1	TRBJ2-2	CASSHPGGQGTGELFF
TRBV2	TRBJ2-5	CASSPDRVIGETQYF
TRBV28	TRBJ1-1	CASTPGWGRRTEAFF
TRBV6-1	TRBJ1-4	CASSEALGRQKLFF
TRBV30	TRBJ1-1	CAWSLGQGDTEAFF
TRBV5-1	TRBJ2-7	CASNPPGLAAEQYF
TRBV5-1	TRBJ1-2	CASSLTGGDGYTF
TRBV12-3/TRBV12-4	TRBJ2-5	CASSRGGTQYF
TRBV28	TRBJ1-2	CASSFINYGYTF
TRBV19	TRBJ1-4	CASSPRTSTNEKLFF
TRBV15	TRBJ1-2	CATSRDHRAGYGYTF